This TCR beta chain emerged from a study of blood T cell repertoires in COVID-19. As for the study in general: Spain, Italy and the United States supplied samples that represented acute and convalescent COVID-19. T cells, B-cell-depleted T cells, or PBMCs supplied cDNA or gDNA.

The V end was cut by 0 bases, the J end by 5 bases, with 16 bases between. The germline V gene has CDR1 LGHNA and CDR2 YSLEER. The CDR3 has 16 amino acids. In the original workflow: Nucleated cell counts were estimated from reference gene primer amplification. Generated by immunoSEQ multiplex PCR, the TCRdb table keeps only in-frame clones and is missing some. V, J and clone size were drawn from that table, and D and trimming were deduced from the DNA. The data show about 77,000 clones, with 90% seen just once and about 15% held by the top ten. The specimen was peripheral blood. The chain uses TRBV4-3 and TRBJ2-5; possible D gene TRBD2, 5 bases. The source is a woman aged 80 or older with active or convalescent COVID-19. The CDR3 spells CASSQDLGLAFETQYF. CDR3 DNA: TGCGCCAGCAGCCAAGATCTAGGACTTGCCTTTGAGACCCAGTACTTC.